This T cell receptor (beta chain) was sequenced in a study of beta chain features in type 1 diabetes. At the level of the study: Investigators examined around 98 million sorted cells across all samples. Whole-study findings and limits: Over-representation of high TCR-expressing cells was a possible consequence of cDNA sequencing.

On this clone: What it binds is unknown.

TCRB transcripts that were expressed got sequenced, as all of the isolated RNA had been reverse transcribed. Produced via immunoSEQ multiplex PCR; TCRdb's table is partial and in-frame only. The sample gives approximately 400,000 clones, approximately 15% of which show up once; approximately 0.019% is in the top ten. Donors contributed one heparinised blood draw apiece, averaging about 116 mL. From germline, CDR1 is SGDLS and CDR2 YYNGEE. Trimming stripped 3 bases from V and 8 bases from J, with 8 bases between. CDR3 size: 11 residues. This TCR derives from a woman under 30 in good health. Sequenced sample: naive CD4+ T cells from blood. The chain uses TRBV9 and TRBJ1-1; D gene ambiguous. This CDR3 reads CASSGEVEAFF. The CDR3 DNA sequence: TGTGCCAGCAGCGGGGAGGTGGAAGCTTTCTTT.